These T cell receptor beta chains were read from a single sample in a study of T cells after yellow fever vaccination. One entry per CDR3 protein results from TCRdb running MiXCR on the 5' RACE reads. Here the sample spans just over 300,000 distinct CDR3 sequences, approximately 3.8% being singletons. The material was PBMCs, obtained on the day of the yellow fever booster vaccination. Receptor source: a young man who received the YFV17D yellow fever vaccine. The CDR3 runs from the conserved cysteine through the conserved F or W. The order of the fields is J gene, D gene, CDR3 length, clone size, V gene, CDR3 protein, CDR3 DNA. D genes are given only for firm matches. For some rows the clone size is stated as once, few or many, or as a class when expanded; others skip it.

j_call: TRBJ2-1; d_call: TRBD2; cdr3_length: 15; clone_size: -; v_call: TRBV5-1; cdr3_aa: CASRPAGGSSNEQFF; cdr3_nt: TGCGCCAGCAGGCCTGCGGGGGGGAGTTCGAATGAGCAGTTCTTC
j_call: TRBJ2-7; d_call: TRBD1; cdr3_length: 15; clone_size: many; v_call: TRBV6-4; cdr3_aa: CASSSVAGTGNEQYF; cdr3_nt: TGTGCCAGCAGTTCAGTAGCCGGGACAGGGAACGAGCAGTACTTC
j_call: TRBJ2-4; d_call: -; cdr3_length: 17; clone_size: many; v_call: TRBV7-6; cdr3_aa: CASSELDSTEAKNIQYF; cdr3_nt: TGTGCCAGCAGCGAACTGGACTCTACTGAGGCCAAAAACATTCAGTACTTC
j_call: TRBJ2-1; d_call: -; cdr3_length: 18; clone_size: many; v_call: TRBV7-6; cdr3_aa: CASSLGSGSGSSYNEQFF; cdr3_nt: TGTGCCAGCAGCTTAGGATCCGGGTCCGGGAGCTCCTACAATGAGCAGTTCTTC
j_call: TRBJ2-3; d_call: -; cdr3_length: 12; clone_size: many; v_call: TRBV11-2; cdr3_aa: CASRNPGQTQYF; cdr3_nt: TGTGCCAGCAGAAATCCCGGACAGACGCAGTATTTT
j_call: TRBJ1-1; d_call: TRBD1; cdr3_length: 17; clone_size: -; v_call: TRBV7-8; cdr3_aa: CASSLITGQVGGTEAFF; cdr3_nt: TGTGCCAGCAGCTTAATTACCGGACAGGTTGGCGGCACTGAAGCTTTCTTT
j_call: TRBJ1-4; d_call: TRBD1; cdr3_length: 14; clone_size: -; v_call: TRBV15; cdr3_aa: CATSLSGGDEKQFF; cdr3_nt: TGTGCCACCAGCCTTTCAGGGGGAGATGAAAAACAGTTTTTT
j_call: TRBJ2-3; d_call: -; cdr3_length: 15; clone_size: few; v_call: TRBV4-1; cdr3_aa: CATRGLYRAADTQYF; cdr3_nt: TGCGCCACCCGGGGACTTTACAGGGCGGCAGATACGCAGTATTTT
j_call: TRBJ2-1; d_call: TRBD1; cdr3_length: 14; clone_size: few; v_call: TRBV30; cdr3_aa: CAWKVTGTLVEQFF; cdr3_nt: TGTGCCTGGAAGGTGACAGGGACGTTGGTTGAGCAGTTCTTC
j_call: TRBJ2-7; d_call: TRBD2; cdr3_length: 15; clone_size: many; v_call: TRBV29-1; cdr3_aa: CSVVPGTSGGYEQYF; cdr3_nt: TGCAGCGTTGTCCCCGGGACTAGCGGGGGCTACGAGCAGTACTTC
j_call: TRBJ2-5; d_call: TRBD1; cdr3_length: 14; clone_size: few; v_call: TRBV7-7; cdr3_aa: CASSSDRGLETQYF; cdr3_nt: TGTGCTAGCAGCTCGGACAGGGGGTTGGAGACCCAGTACTTC
j_call: TRBJ2-4; d_call: -; cdr3_length: 15; clone_size: few; v_call: TRBV5-5; cdr3_aa: CASSLSLTGPNIQYF; cdr3_nt: TGTGCCAGCAGCTTGTCCCTGACGGGCCCAAACATTCAGTACTTC
j_call: TRBJ2-2; d_call: TRBD1; cdr3_length: 14; clone_size: -; v_call: TRBV6-5; cdr3_aa: CASSYGQATGELFF; cdr3_nt: TGTGCCAGCAGTTATGGACAGGCCACCGGGGAGCTGTTTTTT
j_call: TRBJ1-3; d_call: -; cdr3_length: 14; clone_size: -; v_call: TRBV5-6; cdr3_aa: CAGSTDNSGNTIYF; cdr3_nt: TGTGCCGGCAGTACGGACAACTCTGGAAACACCATATATTTT
j_call: TRBJ2-1; d_call: TRBD2; cdr3_length: 15; clone_size: -; v_call: TRBV19; cdr3_aa: CASSIGLAGYNEQFF; cdr3_nt: TGTGCCAGTAGTATCGGCCTAGCGGGATACAATGAGCAGTTCTTC
j_call: TRBJ2-7; d_call: -; cdr3_length: 13; clone_size: few; v_call: TRBV5-1; cdr3_aa: CASSLSRFAEQYF; cdr3_nt: TGCGCCAGCAGCTTGAGCAGGTTCGCCGAGCAGTACTTC
j_call: TRBJ1-1; d_call: -; cdr3_length: 14; clone_size: many; v_call: TRBV6-2/TRBV6-3; cdr3_aa: CASSFNPHRTEAFF; cdr3_nt: TGTGCCAGCAGCTTCAACCCCCACAGGACTGAAGCTTTCTTT
j_call: TRBJ1-1; d_call: -; cdr3_length: 11; clone_size: few; v_call: TRBV28; cdr3_aa: CASTLNTEAFF; cdr3_nt: TGTGCCAGCACGCTGAACACTGAAGCTTTCTTT
j_call: TRBJ2-1; d_call: -; cdr3_length: 14; clone_size: many; v_call: TRBV20-1; cdr3_aa: CSASSGAGYNEQFF; cdr3_nt: TGCAGTGCTAGCTCGGGGGCGGGTTACAATGAGCAGTTCTTC
j_call: TRBJ2-3; d_call: TRBD1; cdr3_length: 16; clone_size: many; v_call: TRBV7-6; cdr3_aa: CASSRTRDRGTDTQYF; cdr3_nt: TGTGCCAGCAGCCGGACTCGGGACAGGGGCACAGATACGCAGTATTTT
j_call: TRBJ1-2; d_call: -; cdr3_length: 16; clone_size: once; v_call: TRBV18; cdr3_aa: CASSPGLLVLNYGYTF; cdr3_nt: TGTGCCAGCTCACCAGGACTCCTGGTACTAAACTATGGCTACACCTTC
j_call: TRBJ2-5; d_call: -; cdr3_length: 14; clone_size: many; v_call: TRBV3-1; cdr3_aa: CASSQAQGQETQYF; cdr3_nt: TGTGCCAGCAGCCAGGCCCAAGGGCAAGAGACCCAGTACTTC
j_call: TRBJ2-5; d_call: TRBD1; cdr3_length: 15; clone_size: many; v_call: TRBV5-5; cdr3_aa: CASSFEQGWSETQYF; cdr3_nt: TGTGCCAGCAGCTTTGAACAGGGGTGGTCAGAGACCCAGTACTTC
j_call: TRBJ1-5; d_call: TRBD1; cdr3_length: 14; clone_size: few; v_call: TRBV19; cdr3_aa: CASYGTGEFSPQHF; cdr3_nt: TGTGCCAGTTATGGGACAGGCGAGTTTTCGCCCCAGCATTTT
j_call: TRBJ2-3; d_call: -; cdr3_length: 14; clone_size: -; v_call: TRBV7-9; cdr3_aa: CASSLAGVPDTQYF; cdr3_nt: TGTGCCAGCAGCTTAGCAGGGGTTCCAGATACGCAGTATTTT
j_call: TRBJ2-6; d_call: -; cdr3_length: 15; clone_size: few; v_call: TRBV19; cdr3_aa: CASTLQVSGANVLTF; cdr3_nt: TGTGCCAGTACCCTACAGGTATCCGGGGCCAACGTCCTGACTTTC
j_call: TRBJ1-5; d_call: TRBD1; cdr3_length: 16; clone_size: -; v_call: TRBV12-3/TRBV12-4; cdr3_aa: CASSGGTGRGSQPQHF; cdr3_nt: TGTGCCAGCAGTGGAGGGACAGGGAGGGGGAGTCAGCCCCAGCATTTT
j_call: TRBJ1-1; d_call: TRBD1; cdr3_length: 13; clone_size: few; v_call: TRBV6-5; cdr3_aa: CASTGTGVTEAFF; cdr3_nt: TGTGCCAGCACCGGGACAGGGGTCACTGAAGCTTTCTTT
j_call: TRBJ2-5; d_call: -; cdr3_length: 14; clone_size: many; v_call: TRBV7-2; cdr3_aa: CASSFFGRQETQYF; cdr3_nt: TGTGCCAGCAGCTTTTTCGGGAGACAAGAGACCCAGTACTTC
j_call: TRBJ2-3; d_call: -; cdr3_length: 12; clone_size: many; v_call: TRBV9; cdr3_aa: CASSARGDTQYF; cdr3_nt: TGTGCCAGCAGCGCCCGGGGGGATACGCAGTATTTT
j_call: TRBJ2-4; d_call: TRBD1; cdr3_length: 16; clone_size: few; v_call: TRBV19; cdr3_aa: CASSMGQGSAKNIQYF; cdr3_nt: TGTGCCAGTAGTATGGGACAGGGGTCGGCCAAAAACATTCAGTACTTC
j_call: TRBJ1-5; d_call: -; cdr3_length: 16; clone_size: many; v_call: TRBV20-1; cdr3_aa: CSASPGTGGIPQPQHF; cdr3_nt: TGCAGTGCCTCCCCAGGCACCGGTGGGATTCCACAGCCCCAGCATTTT
j_call: TRBJ1-6; d_call: -; cdr3_length: 15; clone_size: -; v_call: TRBV5-6; cdr3_aa: CASSSGGSMASPLHF; cdr3_nt: TGTGCCAGCAGCTCAGGAGGGAGCATGGCTTCACCCCTCCACTTT
j_call: TRBJ2-3; d_call: -; cdr3_length: 13; clone_size: many; v_call: TRBV15; cdr3_aa: CATSRDPTDTQYF; cdr3_nt: TGTGCCACCAGCAGAGACCCCACAGATACGCAGTATTTT
j_call: TRBJ1-1; d_call: -; cdr3_length: 13; clone_size: few; v_call: TRBV12-3/TRBV12-4; cdr3_aa: CASSPNWDTEAFF; cdr3_nt: TGTGCCAGCAGCCCGAATTGGGATACTGAAGCTTTCTTT
j_call: TRBJ2-7; d_call: -; cdr3_length: 15; clone_size: few; v_call: TRBV7-6; cdr3_aa: CASSLGAGDSYEQYF; cdr3_nt: TGTGCCAGCAGCCTGGGCGCAGGGGACTCCTACGAGCAGTACTTC
j_call: TRBJ1-2; d_call: -; cdr3_length: 15; clone_size: -; v_call: TRBV5-1; cdr3_aa: CASSGTSGPSYGYTF; cdr3_nt: TGCGCCAGCAGCGGGACTTCCGGGCCATCCTATGGCTACACCTTC
j_call: TRBJ1-2; d_call: -; cdr3_length: 14; clone_size: many; v_call: TRBV7-9; cdr3_aa: CASSSGTIHYGYTF; cdr3_nt: TGTGCCAGCAGCTCCGGGACAATTCACTATGGCTACACCTTC
j_call: TRBJ2-5; d_call: TRBD2; cdr3_length: 13; clone_size: many; v_call: TRBV10-3; cdr3_aa: CAIARGGGETQYF; cdr3_nt: TGTGCCATCGCTCGCGGGGGAGGGGAGACCCAGTACTTC
j_call: TRBJ2-5; d_call: -; cdr3_length: 15; clone_size: few; v_call: TRBV27; cdr3_aa: CASTSLALGGETQYF; cdr3_nt: TGTGCCAGCACCTCCCTTGCCCTTGGGGGGGAGACCCAGTACTTC
j_call: TRBJ2-3; d_call: -; cdr3_length: 13; clone_size: many; v_call: TRBV5-1; cdr3_aa: CASSTEGSDTQYF; cdr3_nt: TGCGCCAGCAGCACTGAGGGATCAGATACGCAGTATTTT
j_call: TRBJ2-7; d_call: -; cdr3_length: 13; clone_size: few; v_call: TRBV20-1; cdr3_aa: CSAYSPRGFGQYF; cdr3_nt: TGCAGTGCATACAGTCCCCGGGGTTTCGGGCAGTACTTC
j_call: TRBJ2-1; d_call: -; cdr3_length: 17; clone_size: few; v_call: TRBV24-1; cdr3_aa: CATSDPDREKTYNEQFF; cdr3_nt: TGTGCCACCAGTGACCCGGACAGAGAAAAAACCTACAATGAGCAGTTCTTC
j_call: TRBJ1-5; d_call: -; cdr3_length: 15; clone_size: few; v_call: TRBV12-3/TRBV12-4; cdr3_aa: CASSYGSGAGQPQHF; cdr3_nt: TGTGCCAGCAGTTATGGCTCGGGGGCCGGTCAGCCCCAGCATTTT
j_call: TRBJ2-5; d_call: -; cdr3_length: 15; clone_size: many; v_call: TRBV20-1; cdr3_aa: CSARVMGLVGETQYF; cdr3_nt: TGCAGTGCTAGAGTAATGGGACTCGTAGGGGAGACCCAGTACTTC
j_call: TRBJ2-5; d_call: TRBD1; cdr3_length: 14; clone_size: many; v_call: TRBV28; cdr3_aa: CASSFQRTGTPQYF; cdr3_nt: TGTGCCAGCAGTTTCCAACGGACAGGGACCCCCCAGTACTTC
j_call: TRBJ2-1; d_call: -; cdr3_length: 10; clone_size: many; v_call: TRBV20-1; cdr3_aa: CSASSNEQFF; cdr3_nt: TGCAGTGCTAGCAGCAATGAGCAGTTCTTC
j_call: TRBJ1-1; d_call: -; cdr3_length: 15; clone_size: many; v_call: TRBV5-1; cdr3_aa: CASSQHSPGETEAFF; cdr3_nt: TGCGCCAGCAGCCAACATTCTCCGGGGGAAACTGAAGCTTTCTTT
j_call: TRBJ2-7; d_call: -; cdr3_length: 14; clone_size: many; v_call: TRBV4-3; cdr3_aa: CASSQDQVTYEQYF; cdr3_nt: TGCGCCAGCAGCCAAGATCAGGTGACCTACGAGCAGTACTTC
j_call: TRBJ2-1; d_call: -; cdr3_length: 15; clone_size: many; v_call: TRBV25-1; cdr3_aa: CASSMRLTPADEQFF; cdr3_nt: TGTGCCAGCAGTATGAGACTTACCCCGGCGGATGAGCAGTTCTTC
j_call: TRBJ2-3; d_call: TRBD2; cdr3_length: 15; clone_size: many; v_call: TRBV7-2; cdr3_aa: CASSPWTSSTDTQYF; cdr3_nt: TGTGCCAGCAGCCCCTGGACTAGCAGCACAGATACGCAGTATTTT
j_call: TRBJ2-5; d_call: -; cdr3_length: 14; clone_size: few; v_call: TRBV27; cdr3_aa: CASSPTPLQETQYF; cdr3_nt: TGTGCCAGCAGTCCCACGCCGTTACAAGAGACCCAGTACTTC
j_call: TRBJ2-3; d_call: TRBD2; cdr3_length: 15; clone_size: -; v_call: TRBV7-2; cdr3_aa: CASSLAGASGGPQYF; cdr3_nt: TGTGCCAGCAGCTTAGCGGGGGCTAGCGGGGGCCCGCAGTATTTT
j_call: TRBJ1-1; d_call: TRBD1; cdr3_length: 13; clone_size: -; v_call: TRBV12-3/TRBV12-4; cdr3_aa: CASSTPGTGEAFF; cdr3_nt: TGTGCCAGCAGCACTCCCGGGACAGGTGAAGCTTTCTTT
j_call: TRBJ2-3; d_call: -; cdr3_length: 16; clone_size: many; v_call: TRBV7-8; cdr3_aa: CASSLGLSGSTDTQYF; cdr3_nt: TGTGCCAGCAGCTTAGGTTTATCGGGGAGCACAGATACGCAGTATTTT
j_call: TRBJ1-6; d_call: -; cdr3_length: 14; clone_size: -; v_call: TRBV6-6; cdr3_aa: CASEGGGNNSPLHF; cdr3_nt: TGTGCCAGCGAGGGGGGGGGGAACAATTCACCCCTCCACTTT
j_call: TRBJ1-5; d_call: -; cdr3_length: 12; clone_size: many; v_call: TRBV20-1; cdr3_aa: CTALQGNQPQHF; cdr3_nt: TGCACTGCGTTACAGGGAAATCAGCCCCAGCATTTT
j_call: TRBJ2-7; d_call: -; cdr3_length: 14; clone_size: many; v_call: TRBV7-6; cdr3_aa: CASSPGTGRYEQYF; cdr3_nt: TGTGCCAGCAGCCCGGGGACGGGAAGGTACGAGCAGTACTTC
j_call: TRBJ2-3; d_call: TRBD2; cdr3_length: 16; clone_size: many; v_call: TRBV4-1; cdr3_aa: CASSPLKLAGGDTQYF; cdr3_nt: TGCGCCAGCAGCCCCCTCAAACTAGCGGGGGGTGATACGCAGTATTTT